These 22 T cell receptor beta chains were all obtained from the same sample, sequenced in a study of T cell responses to AZD1222 COVID-19 vaccine. Sequencing used immunoSEQ multiplex PCR; TCRdb keeps in-frame clones, though not all of them. The table includes some 120,000 clones, roughly 88% detected once. The source material was peripheral blood, sampled on day 0 of AZD1222 vaccination. The receptors here all came from an adult in good health.

This sequence joins TRBV6-1 and TRBJ2-1, with 10 bases matching TRBD1. CDR3 length: 16 residues. The V and J ends lost 0 bases and 7 bases, in that order; junction bases with no gene match: 6. Germline V lookup: CDR1 MNHNS, CDR2 SASEGT. CDR3 region: CASSEARQGAGNEQFF. CDR3 nucleotides: TGTGCCAGCAGTGAAGCCCGACAGGGGGCTGGGAATGAGCAGTTCTTC.

The chain couples TRBV29-1 to TRBJ1-1, with 7 bases aligning to TRBD1. The CDR3 runs to 15 residues. CDR1 SQVTM and CDR2 ANQGSEA come from the germline V gene. Trimming took 0 bases from V and 7 from J; bases not matched to a gene: 11. The CDR3 DNA reads as TGCAGCGTTGAAGATCGGGGGACAGTAGCCTTTGAAGCTTTCTTT. Its translation is CSVEDRGTVAFEAFF.

The V and J genes are TRBV18 and TRBJ1-5; 8 bases align to TRBD1. This CDR3 contains 13 residues. V lost 3 bases, J lost 11 bases, and 6 bases stayed unmatched. CDR1 and CDR2 from the germline V gene are KGHSH and LQKENI. CDR3 in amino acids: CASSPDRASAQHF. The CDR3 nucleotides read TGTGCCAGCTCACCGGACAGGGCCTCGGCCCAGCATTTT.

The chain has TRBV6-2 or TRBV6-3 and TRBJ2-7; 7 nucleotides agree with TRBD1. Per the germline V gene, CDR1 is MNHEY and CDR2 is SVGEGT. This CDR3 has 17 amino acids. J lost 0 bases, V lost 5 bases, and 13 bases had no gene match. CDR3 region: CASSPRGTVPSSYEQYF. The CDR3 nucleotides are TGTGCCAGCAGTCCCCGTGGGACAGTCCCGAGCTCCTACGAGCAGTACTTC.

The chain joins TRBV11-3 to TRBJ1-1, with TRBD1 matching over 7 bases. Germline trimming cut 5 bases from V and 10 bases from J; bases unmatched to any gene: 13. The germline gives CDR1 SGHNT, CDR2 YENEEA. There are 14 residues in the CDR3. This CDR3 is CASSQGGEAGGAFF. The CDR3 nucleotides are TGTGCCAGCAGCCAAGGGGGCGAAGCGGGAGGAGCTTTCTTT. Combining the CDR3 with reference TRBV11-3 and TRBJ1-1 gives the whole variable domain EAGVVQSPRYKIIEKKQPVAFWCNPISGHNTLYWYLQNLGQGPELLIRYENEEAVDDSQLPKDRFSAERLKGVDSTLKIQPAELGDSAVYLCASSQGGEAGGAFFGQGTRLTVV.

This clone has a single count. The gene calls are TRBV6-4 and TRBJ1-1; D gene uncertain. This CDR3 is built from 11 residues. Germline lookup yields CDR1 MRHNA and CDR2 SNTAGT. V gave up 6 bases and J gave up 8 bases, with 10 bases separating them. CDR3 in amino acids: CASSRRHEAFF. For the CDR3, the DNA is TGTGCCAGCAGCCGCCGCCACGAAGCTTTCTTT.

In its sample, this clone was seen once. This sequence joins TRBV6-2 or TRBV6-3 and TRBJ2-2; 9 bases align to TRBD1. Losses at the gene ends were 2 bases for V and 9 bases for J; bases not matched to a gene: 10. Germline CDR1 MNHEY, CDR2 SVGEGT. The CDR3 length is 16 residues. The CDR3 loop reads CASSYPRTGAPRELFF. In nucleotides, the CDR3 is TGTGCCAGCAGTTACCCTCGGACAGGGGCCCCGCGGGAGCTGTTTTTT.

The chain carries TRBV12-3 or TRBV12-4 and TRBJ1-5; D not resolved. The CDR3 runs 13 residues. Trimming removed 3 bases from V and 5 bases from J, with 8 bases in between. The CDR3 loop is CASSLIRDQPQHF. The CDR3 DNA sequence: TGTGCCAGCAGTTTGATTAGGGATCAGCCCCAGCATTTT.

This chain uses TRBV5-6 with TRBJ2-7; TRBD2 aligns across 8 bases. Germline V gene data show CDR1 as SGHDT and CDR2 as YYEEEE. This CDR3 has 18 residues. V dropped 0 bases and J dropped 0; count of bases not matched to a gene: 11. The DNA for the CDR3 is TGTGCCAGCAGCTTGGAGGTCCTTAGCGGGGCCCTCTCCTACGAGCAGTACTTC. Protein: CASSLEVLSGALSYEQYF.

This clone was detected once. The chain is built from TRBV7-9 and TRBJ1-3; the D is unclear. CDR1 and CDR2 (germline): SEHNR, FQNEAQ (reference sequence). Trimming pared 1 base from V and 12 bases from J, leaving 10 bases between. This CDR3 contains 12 residues. CDR3 loop: CASSLDAGLIYF. CDR3 coding DNA: TGTGCCAGCAGCTTAGACGCCGGACTCATATATTTT.

The chain couples TRBV5-1 to TRBJ2-3; TRBD1 matches at 8 bases. In germline, CDR1 is SGHRS, CDR2 YFSETQ. The CDR3 consists of 16 residues. V gave up 4 bases and J gave up 1 base; unmatched junction bases: 8. CDR3 residues: CASSLGQGSGTDTQYF. The CDR3 nucleotides are TGCGCCAGCAGCCTCGGACAGGGTTCCGGCACAGATACGCAGTATTTT.

V is TRBV11-3 and J is TRBJ2-2; D unresolved. CDR1 is SGHNT and CDR2 is YENEEA in the germline V gene. The CDR3 extends over 13 amino acids. Trimming removed 1 base from V and 4 bases from J, with 4 bases in between. CDR3 residues: CASSLVVTGELFF. Here the CDR3 DNA reads TGTGCCAGCAGCTTAGTGGTCACCGGGGAGCTGTTTTTT.

This clone was recorded once. The rearrangement links TRBV6-5 to TRBJ1-1, with 8 bases lining up with TRBD1. This CDR3 has 16 amino acids. From germline, CDR1 is MNHEY and CDR2 SVGAGI. V trimming: 0 bases; J trimming: 4 bases; junction bases outside the gene matches: 7. CDR3 region: CASSYSTGGGGTEAFF. CDR3 DNA: TGTGCCAGCAGTTACTCCACAGGGGGAGGTGGCACTGAAGCTTTCTTT.

The chain recombines TRBV24-1 with TRBJ1-5; D is perhaps TRBD1 (5 bases). Trimming left V 9 bases short and J 5 bases short, with 22 bases between. Per germline, CDR1 KGHDR and CDR2 SFDVKD. The CDR3 consists of 16 residues. CDR3 residues: CATVSLGGGWYQPQHF. DNA of the CDR3: TGTGCCACCGTATCCTTGGGCGGGGGATGGTATCAGCCCCAGCATTTT.

The chain employs TRBV6-5 and TRBJ1-1; no clear D gene. Trimming removed 2 bases from V and 2 bases from J, with 6 bases in between. CDR1 and CDR2 from the germline V gene are MNHEY and SVGAGI. The CDR3 loop spans 13 amino acids. CDR3 sequence (DNA): TGTGCCAGCAGTTACGAATTCAACACTGAAGCTTTCTTT. This encodes CASSYEFNTEAFF.

This chain connects TRBV3-1 (or the pseudogene TRBV3-2) to TRBJ2-1, with a possible D match to TRBD2 (6 bases). This CDR3 region has 14 residues. V was shortened by 1 base and J by 4 bases, with 8 bases between the two germline ends. Germline values: CDR1 LGHDT, CDR2 YNNKEL (reference sequence). DNA for the CDR3: TGTGCCAGCAGCCAAGCCGGGGGATACAATGAGCAGTTCTTC. Amino acid sequence: CASSQAGGYNEQFF.

The V gene is TRBV7-9, the J gene TRBJ2-1, with 9 positions matching TRBD2. The trim removed 5 bases at V and 14 bases at J, leaving 10 bases unmatched. CDR3 size: 13 residues. Germline V gene sequence: CDR1 SEHNR, CDR2 FQNEAQ (reference sequence). CDR3 coding DNA: TGTGCCAGCAGCGCGTCTTCTAAGCGGGAGGAGTTCTTC. Translated: CASSASSKREEFF.

The rearrangement links TRBV5-1 to TRBJ1-5, with D perhaps matching TRBD1 (6 bases). The CDR3 consists of 15 residues. Trimming took 0 bases from V and 6 from J, leaving 13 bases between them. Germline V gene sequence: CDR1 SGHRS, CDR2 YFSETQ. CDR3 sequence: CASSLAGQGSQPQHF. The CDR3 DNA follows: TGCGCCAGCAGCTTGGCCGGGCAGGGGAGTCAGCCCCAGCATTTT.

This sequence joins TRBV5-1 and TRBJ1-6; a weak D match, TRBD1 (6 bases). Trimming pared 1 base from V and 5 bases from J, leaving 7 bases between. The CDR3 contains 14 residues. CDR1 and CDR2 from the germline V gene are SGHRS and YFSETQ. CDR3 sequence (DNA): TGCGCCAGCAGCTTGAGGGGGAATAATTCACCCCTCCACTTT. This codes for CASSLRGNNSPLHF.

V is TRBV30 and J is TRBJ1-5; 10 positions agree with TRBD1. Losses at the gene ends were 5 bases for V and 5 bases for J; bases not matched to a gene: 3. There are 13 residues in the CDR3. CDR1 is GTSNPN, CDR2 SVGIG, per germline (reference sequence). The CDR3 sequence is CAWDRGRDQPQHF. CDR3 bases: TGTGCCTGGGACAGGGGGCGTGATCAGCCCCAGCATTTT.

In its sample, this clone was seen once. This rearrangement joins TRBV6-1 to TRBJ1-5; D unclear. Deletions cut 2 bases from V and 0 bases from J, with 8 bases between. The CDR3 is 15 amino acids. In germline, CDR1 is MNHNS, CDR2 SASEGT. The CDR3 DNA reads TGTGCCAGCAGTGAAACCAGTTATAGCAATCAGCCCCAGCATTTT. Encoded protein: CASSETSYSNQPQHF.

CDR3: CASSLVARESNYGYTF. In nucleotides, the CDR3 is TGTGCCAGCAGCTTAGTGGCGAGGGAGAGTAACTATGGCTACACCTTC. V is TRBV7-2 and J is TRBJ1-2; D is unresolved. Germline V gene lookup returns CDR1 SGHTA and CDR2 FQGNSA. V dropped 1 base and J dropped 1 base, with 13 bases sitting between them. The CDR3 extends over 16 amino acids.